Listed below are T cell receptor beta chains from one sample, sequenced in a study of blood T cell repertoires in COVID-19. Assay used: immunoSEQ multiplex PCR; TCRdb lists only in-frame clones, some missing. The data contain 350,000 to 500,000 clones, approximately 91% of them singletons. Sequenced sample: PBMCs or T cells enriched from blood (not recorded which). The receptors stem from a woman aged 18-29 years who had been exposed to COVID-19. Both conserved end residues are part of each CDR3. Each record gives: V gene, D gene, CDR3 length, clone size, J gene, CDR3 protein, CDR3 DNA. The D gene is left open where the match is weak. Not all rows give a size; the values are once, few, many and, for expanded clones, a class.

TRBV18	-	14	-	TRBJ1-4	CASSPLFTAEKLFF	TGTGCCAGCTCACCACTCTTTACAGCTGAAAAACTGTTTTTT
TRBV30	-	16	few	TRBJ1-5	CAWSVQVSHLAQPQHF	TGTGCCTGGAGTGTACAGGTGTCCCATTTGGCCCAGCCCCAGCATTTT
TRBV3-1/TRBV3-2	TRBD2	14	-	TRBJ2-5	CASSLRTSLTAQYF	TGTGCCAGCAGCCTTCGGACTAGCCTGACGGCCCAGTACTTC
TRBV7-2	TRBD2	19	few	TRBJ2-7	CASSLAWTSGGARSYEQYF	TGTGCCAGCAGCTTAGCATGGACTAGCGGGGGGGCTAGGTCGTACGAGCAGTACTTC
TRBV29-1	-	12	-	TRBJ2-1	CSVPRGYNEQFF	TGCAGCGTTCCGCGGGGCTACAATGAGCAGTTCTTC
TRBV5-4	-	15	once	TRBJ1-5	CASSLSPSREQPQHF	TGTGCCAGCAGCTTGTCCCCCTCCCGGGAACAGCCCCAGCATTTT
TRBV3-1/TRBV3-2	-	17	-	TRBJ2-1	CASSHNRAVRSYNEQFF	TGTGCCAGCAGCCACAACAGGGCGGTTCGCTCCTACAATGAGCAGTTCTTC
TRBV24-1	TRBD1	20	-	TRBJ2-6	CATSDSRPGQGFSGANVLTF	TGTGCCACCAGTGATTCGAGGCCGGGACAGGGGTTCTCTGGGGCCAACGTCCTGACTTTC
TRBV4-1	-	14	-	TRBJ1-2	CASSALGANYGYTF	TGCGCCAGCAGCGCTCTAGGGGCTAACTATGGCTACACCTTC
TRBV7-2	-	14	-	TRBJ1-1	CASSTAGVRVEAFF	TGTGCCAGCAGCACAGCAGGGGTAAGGGTAGAAGCTTTCTTT
TRBV24-1	TRBD1	19	once	TRBJ2-1	CATSEPSGGTGGPSDEQFF	TGTGCCACCAGTGAACCCTCGGGTGGGACAGGGGGCCCCAGCGATGAGCAGTTCTTC
TRBV5-1	TRBD1	17	-	TRBJ1-2	CASSLGWDRGLVYGYTF	TGCGCCAGCAGCTTGGGCTGGGACAGGGGATTGGTCTATGGCTACACCTTC
TRBV5-1	-	13	-	TRBJ2-2	CASRSENTGELFF	TGCGCCAGTAGAAGCGAGAACACCGGGGAGCTGTTTTTT
TRBV19	-	15	-	TRBJ1-2	CASSTGGGANYGYTF	TGTGCCAGTAGTACTGGCGGGGGGGCTAACTATGGCTACACCTTC
TRBV21-1	-	14	-	TRBJ2-7	CASSKERGPYEQYF	TGTGCCAGCAGCAAAGAGAGGGGGCCCTACGAGCAGTACTTC
TRBV4-1	-	13	few	TRBJ1-3	CASKEPSGNTIYF	TGCGCCAGCAAGGAGCCCTCTGGAAACACCATATATTTT
TRBV12-3/TRBV12-4	-	12	once	TRBJ1-5	CASSYPNQPQHF	TGTGCCAGCAGCTACCCTAATCAGCCCCAGCATTTT
TRBV9	-	14	-	TRBJ1-6	CASAGSSYNSPLHF	TGTGCCAGCGCGGGGAGCTCCTATAATTCACCCCTCCACTTT
TRBV7-2	-	15	-	TRBJ1-6	CASSLESGINSPLHF	TGTGCCAGCAGCTTAGAGAGCGGGATCAATTCACCCCTCCACTTT
TRBV5-1	-	14	-	TRBJ1-1	CASSIQGSETEAFF	TGCGCCAGCAGCATACAGGGTAGTGAGACTGAAGCTTTCTTT
TRBV29-1	TRBD1	16	-	TRBJ2-7	CSVESRGQGVSYEQYF	TGCAGCGTTGAGTCTAGGGGACAGGGGGTCTCCTACGAGCAGTACTTC
TRBV24-1	TRBD2	17	once	TRBJ2-1	CATSDLGVAGGLLGQFF	TGTGCCACCAGTGATTTGGGGGTAGCGGGAGGCCTACTGGGGCAGTTCTTC
TRBV6-4	TRBD1	15	-	TRBJ1-6	CASSETGTGESPLHF	TGTGCCAGCAGTGAAACCGGGACAGGGGAATCACCCCTCCACTTT
TRBV12-3/TRBV12-4	-	13	-	TRBJ1-1	CASSLGGSTEAFF	TGTGCCAGCAGTTTGGGGGGGAGCACTGAAGCTTTCTTT
TRBV19	TRBD1	13	-	TRBJ1-4	CASRDRAREKLFF	TGTGCCAGTAGGGACAGGGCAAGAGAAAAACTGTTTTTT
TRBV7-9	-	14	-	TRBJ2-3	CASTPAGGTDTQYF	TGTGCCAGCACCCCGGCAGGGGGCACAGATACGCAGTATTTT
TRBV2	TRBD1	12	-	TRBJ2-5	CASGQGTETQYF	TGTGCCAGTGGACAGGGTACGGAGACCCAGTACTTC
TRBV11-2	TRBD1	16	-	TRBJ2-1	CASSGGTDLSYNEQFF	TGTGCCAGCAGCGGTGGGACAGACCTATCCTACAATGAGCAGTTCTTC
TRBV19	TRBD2	15	-	TRBJ2-2	CASLAGGANTGELFF	TGTGCCAGTCTAGCGGGAGGGGCGAACACCGGGGAGCTGTTTTTT
TRBV7-2	-	14	-	TRBJ2-7	CASSSLTGPYEQYF	TGTGCCAGCAGCTCCCTGACAGGCCCCTACGAGCAGTACTTC
TRBV5-4	-	13	-	TRBJ2-7	CASSLAELAEQYF	TGTGCCAGCAGCTTGGCCGAACTAGCCGAGCAGTACTTC
TRBV4-1	-	15	-	TRBJ1-2	CASSHLSPSDYGYTF	TGCGCCAGCAGCCATCTTTCCCCGTCGGACTATGGCTACACCTTC
TRBV7-3	-	14	once	TRBJ1-1	CASSLNGGKTEAFF	TGTGCCAGCAGCTTAAACGGGGGGAAAACTGAAGCTTTCTTT
TRBV7-8	-	15	-	TRBJ2-7	CASILEVGGTYEQYF	TGTGCCAGCATCTTAGAGGTGGGCGGGACCTACGAGCAGTACTTC
TRBV10-3	-	12	many	TRBJ1-2	CAISEMHRDYTF	TGTGCCATCAGTGAGATGCACAGGGACTACACCTTC
TRBV14	-	16	-	TRBJ1-1	CASSQGRGHPNTEAFF	TGTGCCAGCAGCCAAGGTCGTGGACACCCGAACACTGAAGCTTTCTTT
TRBV3-1/TRBV3-2	-	17	-	TRBJ2-1	CASSVGLPTSYINEQFF	TGTGCCAGCAGCGTAGGGCTCCCGACTAGTTATATCAATGAGCAGTTCTTC
TRBV11-2	-	14	-	TRBJ2-3	CASSLDLSTDTQYF	TGTGCCAGCAGCTTAGATCTCAGCACAGATACGCAGTATTTT
TRBV5-1	-	14	-	TRBJ2-7	CASSFAGGSYEQYF	TGCGCCAGCAGCTTTGCCGGGGGATCCTACGAGCAGTACTTC
TRBV29-1	-	14	-	TRBJ1-2	CSAPVGSSNYGYTF	TGCAGCGCCCCGGTCGGTTCTTCTAACTATGGCTACACCTTC
TRBV19	TRBD1	15	-	TRBJ1-6	CAASVVGQGASPLHF	TGTGCCGCCTCCGTAGTGGGACAGGGGGCATCACCCCTCCACTTT
TRBV2	TRBD1	14	-	TRBJ1-6	CASRGQDWNSPLHF	TGTGCCAGCAGGGGACAGGACTGGAATTCACCCCTCCACTTT
TRBV6-5	TRBD1	15	-	TRBJ2-5	CASRWTGAFQETQYF	TGTGCCAGCAGGTGGACAGGGGCGTTCCAAGAGACCCAGTACTTC
TRBV18	-	14	-	TRBJ2-7	CASSPQRSRYEQYF	TGTGCCAGCTCACCACAGCGGTCGCGTTACGAGCAGTACTTC
TRBV2	TRBD1	14	-	TRBJ1-2	CASSDSGQGLGYTF	TGTGCCAGCAGTGATTCAGGACAGGGGCTAGGCTACACCTTC
TRBV4-1	TRBD2	15	-	TRBJ2-3	CASSTPGLAADTQYF	TGCGCCAGCAGCACTCCGGGACTAGCAGCCGATACGCAGTATTTT
TRBV28	TRBD1	13	-	TRBJ2-7	CASSADRVREQYF	TGTGCCAGCAGCGCGGACAGGGTAAGGGAGCAGTACTTC
TRBV28	-	19	-	TRBJ2-1	CASSFTPSGTGFTYNEQFF	TGTGCCAGCAGTTTCACCCCATCGGGTACAGGCTTTACCTACAATGAGCAGTTCTTC
TRBV6-5	TRBD1	13	-	TRBJ1-5	CASRDRGNQPQHF	TGTGCCAGCAGAGACAGGGGAAATCAGCCCCAGCATTTT
TRBV7-3	-	14	-	TRBJ1-1	CASSLTGGDTEAFF	TGTGCCAGCAGCTTAACCGGGGGGGACACTGAAGCTTTCTTT
TRBV27	-	15	-	TRBJ2-2	CASRHDSANTGELFF	TGTGCCAGCAGACACGACAGCGCGAACACCGGGGAGCTGTTTTTT